Following are 5 T cell receptor beta chains from one sample sequenced in a study of blood T cell repertoires in COVID-19. Produced via immunoSEQ multiplex PCR; TCRdb's table is partial and in-frame only. The sample lists about 170,000 clones; 84% were seen once. Sequencing was done on a sample of peripheral blood. Receptor source: a woman of 80 years or more with COVID-19, enrolled during active disease.

This clone showed up just once. This chain uses TRBV28 with TRBJ2-7, with a weak D call TRBD2 (7 bases). CDR1 and CDR2 from the germline V gene are MDHEN and SYDVKM. This CDR3 spans 15 amino acids. Trimming cost V 5 bases and J 4 bases, with 18 bases left between them. Here the CDR3 reads CASSARGGTTYEQYF. The CDR3 DNA is TGTGCCAGCAGTGCCAGGGGAGGGACTACTTACGAGCAGTACTTC.

The V and J genes are TRBV6-5 and TRBJ2-7; 11 nucleotides match TRBD2. CDR1 is MNHEY, CDR2 SVGAGI, per germline. V dropped 4 bases and J dropped 0; count of bases not matched to a gene: 2. The CDR3 is 15 amino acids. CDR3 in DNA: TGTGCCAGCAGTTCGGGACTAGCGGTCTCCTACGAGCAGTACTTC. Translating gives CASSSGLAVSYEQYF.

The chain couples TRBV7-9 to TRBJ1-5; 8 bases agree with TRBD1. Germline V gene data show CDR1 as SEHNR and CDR2 as FQNEAQ (reference sequence). The V segment lost 5 bases and the J segment 5 bases; nucleotides outside the gene matches: 5. The length of the CDR3 is 14 residues. CDR3 amino acids: CASSTTGGDQPQHF. Written as DNA, the CDR3 is TGTGCCAGCAGCACTACAGGGGGTGATCAGCCCCAGCATTTT.

The table lists this clone with a count of one. V gene TRBV19 combines with J gene TRBJ2-7; 8 nucleotides align to TRBD1. Germline trimming cut 3 bases from V and 2 bases from J; bases unmatched to any gene: 3. The CDR3 spans 14 residues. CDR1 is LNHDA and CDR2 is SQIVND in the germline V gene (reference sequence). The CDR3 DNA is TGTGCCAGTAGTATGTCCAGGGGGCCCTACGAGCAGTACTTC. It codes for CASSMSRGPYEQYF.

This CDR3 is CASSLRETQYF. DNA for the CDR3: TGTGCCAGCAGCCTCCGGGAGACCCAGTACTTC. The V call is TRBV12-1, the J call TRBJ2-5; the table's D call of TRBD2 was not tested on the DNA. TRBV12-1 is a pseudogene locus. The CDR3 contains 11 residues.